The T cell receptor (beta chain) described here comes from a study of blood T cell repertoires in COVID-19. Whole-study context: PBMCs, B-cell-depleted T cells, or T cells provided the cDNA or gDNA that made up the material.

Trimming pared 7 bases from V and 0 bases from J, leaving 13 bases between. There are 15 residues in the CDR3. CDR1 and CDR2 from the germline V gene are LNHDA and SQIVND (reference sequence). Original data processing: Estimated nucleated cell counts came from reference gene primer amplification. Only in-frame clones appear in the TCRdb table, and some are missing; sequencing was by immunoSEQ multiplex PCR. That table furnishes V, J and clone size, whereas the DNA furnished D and trimming. The repertoire holds roughly 94,000 clones, with 75% to 85% as singletons. The V and J genes are TRBV19 and TRBJ1-3; D remains unclear. This TCR was sampled from a man aged 60-69 years with acute or convalescent COVID-19. The specimen sequenced was peripheral blood. The DNA for the CDR3 is TGTGCCAGTATGCGGATGGCAAACTCTGGAAACACCATATATTTT. It encodes CASMRMANSGNTIYF. The full variable domain, its missing parts supplied by reference TRBV19 and TRBJ1-3, is DGGITQSPKYLFRKEGQNVTLSCEQNLNHDAMYWYRQDPGQGLRLIYYSQIVNDFQKGDIAEGYSVSREKKESFPLTVTSAQKNPTAFYLCASMRMANSGNTIYFGEGSWLTVV.